What follows are 21 T cell receptor beta chains derived from one specimen sequenced in a study of blood T cell repertoires in COVID-19. The method was immunoSEQ multiplex PCR; TCRdb's version includes in-frame clones alone and lacks a portion of them. The sample records about 140,000 clones, 80% to 85% being singletons. The sequencing sample was made of peripheral blood. The receptors shown here come from a woman of 80 years or more with acute or convalescent COVID-19.

The J gene is TRBJ2-1, the V gene TRBV28, with TRBD2 matching 8 bases. Germline V CDR1 and CDR2: MDHEN, SYDVKM. The V and J ends lost 5 bases and 4 bases, in that order; junction bases with no gene match: 10. The CDR3 consists of 16 residues. CDR3 amino acids: CASSHRGSGGYNEQFF. The CDR3 DNA is TGTGCCAGCAGTCACCGGGGGAGCGGGGGATACAATGAGCAGTTCTTC.

This chain links TRBV28 with TRBJ2-2; D may be TRBD2 (6 bases). V was shortened by 2 bases and J by 3 bases, with 28 bases between the two germline ends. Per germline, CDR1 MDHEN and CDR2 SYDVKM. The CDR3 runs to 21 residues. CDR3 sequence reads: CASSLSVRDFPTSIDTGELFF. The CDR3 nucleotides are TGTGCCAGCAGTTTAAGTGTCCGGGACTTTCCCACCTCAATTGACACCGGGGAGCTGTTTTTT.

The genes are TRBV10-1 and TRBJ2-2, with 7 positions matching TRBD1. This CDR3 comprises 14 residues. The V segment lost 9 bases and the J segment 0 bases; nucleotides outside the gene matches: 4. Germline assignment: CDR1 WNHNN and CDR2 SYGVQD (reference sequence). The CDR3 bases are TGCGCCAGAGCGACAGGGACGAACACCGGGGAGCTGTTTTTT. Protein product: CARATGTNTGELFF.

This chain links TRBV6-6 with TRBJ2-1; D is perhaps TRBD1 (6 bases). The germline gives CDR1 MNHNY, CDR2 SVGAGI (reference sequence). This CDR3 has 14 residues. V lost 0 bases and J 10 bases, leaving 13 bases between the germline ends. The CDR3 DNA follows: TGTGCCAGCAGTTACTCAGTGGGGGCAGGGGAGCAGTTCTTC. Protein product: CASSYSVGAGEQFF.

The chain joins TRBV2 to TRBJ1-6; D is unclear. CDR3 length: 15 residues. Trimming left V 7 bases short and J 0 bases short, with 10 bases between. Germline V gene data show CDR1 as SNHLY and CDR2 as FYNNEI. Here the CDR3 reads CASTGRSSYNSPLHF. CDR3 DNA: TGTGCCAGCACCGGGAGGAGCTCCTATAATTCACCCCTCCACTTT.

The chain has TRBV2 and TRBJ2-5, with D possibly matching TRBD1 (6 bases). The germline CDR1 and CDR2 sequences are SNHLY and FYNNEI. CDR3 length: 14 amino acids. V was trimmed by 6 bases and J by 10 bases, leaving 21 bases between them. The CDR3 sequence: CASSDRSPNGDQYF. CDR3 bases: TGTGCCAGCAGCGACAGGTCCCCAAACGGGGACCAGTACTTC.

For the CDR3, the DNA is TGTGCCAGCTCGGGACAGCCGGGGGATCAGCCCCAGCATTTT. Its protein product is CASSGQPGDQPQHF. This chain links TRBV6-5 with TRBJ1-5, with 7 nucleotides matching TRBD1. Per germline, CDR1 MNHEY and CDR2 SVGAGI. The CDR3 loop spans 14 amino acids. Trimming at V came to 8 bases and at J to 5 bases, leaving 9 bases not matched to a gene.

The rearrangement links TRBV27 to TRBJ2-1, with 7 bases matching TRBD1. Germline CDR1 is MNHEY and CDR2 is SMNVEV (reference sequence). The CDR3 has 14 amino acids. The junction had 7 bases not matched to a gene; V was cut back by 7 bases and J by 4 bases. The CDR3 nucleotides are TGTGCCAGCACCGCCCAGGGACAGTACAATGAGCAGTTCTTC. Translation: CASTAQGQYNEQFF.

The rearrangement uses TRBV7-6 and TRBJ2-5, with 7 bases that match TRBD2. The J segment lost 4 bases and the V segment lost 4 bases, leaving 3 bases of the junction unmatched. The CDR3 sequence is 13 residues long. Per the germline V gene, CDR1 is SGHVS and CDR2 is FNYEAQ. The CDR3 region has the DNA TGTGCCAGCAGCTCACGACTAGCAGAGACCCAGTACTTC. Protein: CASSSRLAETQYF.

CDR3 region: CASSFPPNNEQFF. CDR3 in DNA: TGTGCCAGCAGTTTTCCTCCTAACAATGAGCAGTTCTTC. The rearrangement uses TRBV27 and TRBJ2-1; D remains unclear. V dropped 3 bases and J dropped 5 bases, with 8 bases sitting between them. This CDR3 contains 13 residues. CDR1 is MNHEY and CDR2 is SMNVEV in the germline V gene (reference sequence).

CDR3 loop: CASSLDVAGQGYGYTF. The CDR3 nucleotides are TGCGCCAGCAGCTTAGACGTTGCCGGACAGGGCTATGGCTACACCTTC. The rearrangement joins TRBV5-1 to TRBJ1-2, with 8 bases fitting TRBD1. With V trimmed by 2 bases and J by 4 bases, 10 bases remained unmatched. The CDR3 spans 16 residues. The germline CDR1 and CDR2 sequences are SGHRS and YFSETQ.

This clone was picked up one time. The rearrangement links TRBV5-1 to TRBJ2-1, with a tentative D call TRBD1 (5 bases). The V and J ends lost 7 bases and 2 bases respectively, with 16 bases between them. From germline, CDR1 is SGHRS and CDR2 YFSETQ. The CDR3 runs to 15 residues. The CDR3 spells CASAYVAGTYNEQFF. As DNA, the CDR3 is TGCGCCAGCGCCTACGTGGCAGGGACCTACAATGAGCAGTTCTTC.

The chain employs TRBV2 and TRBJ2-5, with TRBD1 identical over 9 bases. The V segment lost 1 base and the J segment 2 bases; nucleotides outside the gene matches: 2. Per the germline V gene, CDR1 is SNHLY and CDR2 is FYNNEI. The CDR3 is 15 amino acids. The CDR3 region has the DNA TGTGCCAGCAGTGAAGGGACAGGGGTTCAAGAGACCCAGTACTTC. Encoded protein: CASSEGTGVQETQYF.

V is TRBV6-6 and J is TRBJ2-7; 9 bases are a match to TRBD1. The germline CDR1 and CDR2 sequences are MNHNY and SVGAGI (reference sequence). V was pared by 4 bases and J by 6 bases, with 4 bases of the junction left unmatched. This CDR3 is built from 13 residues. The CDR3 sequence is CASSSGDRAEQYF. The CDR3, as DNA: TGTGCCAGCAGTTCTGGGGACAGGGCCGAGCAGTACTTC.

This chain joins TRBV11-2 and TRBJ2-2; D is uncertain. Deletions cut 3 bases from V and 3 bases from J, with 14 bases between. Germline CDR1 and CDR2: SGHAT and FQNNGV. The CDR3 contains 16 residues. The CDR3 DNA reads as TGTGCCAGCAGCTTCGTCCGCAACCGGGACACCGGGGAGCTGTTTTTT. This gives the protein CASSFVRNRDTGELFF.

CDR3 DNA: TGTGCCAGCAGCCCCGGACAGGGCCTTTATTCACCCCTCCACTTT. Protein: CASSPGQGLYSPLHF. This chain joins TRBV6-6 and TRBJ1-6; 8 bases map to TRBD1. V dropped 6 bases and J dropped 8; count of bases not matched to a gene: 9. The CDR3 length is 15 residues. Germline CDR1 reads MNHNY; CDR2 reads SVGAGI (reference sequence).

The chain has TRBV6-1 and TRBJ2-1; D possibly corresponds to TRBD2 (7 bases). V was trimmed by 2 bases and J by 5 bases, leaving 16 bases between them. Germline CDR1 and CDR2: MNHNS and SASEGT. This CDR3 has 16 residues. CDR3 region: CASSELRGGWDNEQFF. In DNA, the CDR3 is TGTGCCAGCAGTGAATTGAGGGGGGGCTGGGACAATGAGCAGTTCTTC.

This chain uses TRBV2 with TRBJ2-7, with 8 bases lining up with TRBD2. Trimming removed 6 bases from V and 3 bases from J; junction bases left unmatched: 10. Per germline, CDR1 SNHLY and CDR2 FYNNEI. The CDR3 spans 15 residues. The DNA for the CDR3 is TGTGCCAGCAGGGTCCAACTAGCGGCTAACTACGAGCAGTACTTC. Translating it yields CASRVQLAANYEQYF. The variable domain in full, with the rest retrieved from reference TRBV2 and TRBJ2-7, is EPEVTQTPSHQVTQMGQEVILRCVPISNHLYFYWYRQILGQKVEFLVSFYNNEISEKSEIFDDQFSVERPDGSNFTLKIRSTKLEDSAMYFCASRVQLAANYEQYFGPGTRLTVT.

V and J are TRBV24-1 and TRBJ2-7; D might be TRBD2 (5 bases). Trimming left V 12 bases short and J 1 base short, with 21 bases between. The CDR3 extends over 15 amino acids. CDR1 is KGHDR and CDR2 is SFDVKD in the germline V gene. The CDR3 coding sequence is TGTGCCGTCCGTCCTAGGTGGGGAGCATCCTACGAGCAGTACTTC. Amino acids: CAVRPRWGASYEQYF.

The V and J genes are TRBV2 and TRBJ1-3; no firm D call. The CDR3 has 13 residues. V was shortened by 8 bases and J by 2 bases, with 10 bases between the two germline ends. CDR1 SNHLY and CDR2 FYNNEI come from the germline V gene. The CDR3: CASAQEAGNTIYF. CDR3 bases: TGTGCCAGCGCCCAGGAGGCTGGAAACACCATATATTTT.

The chain has TRBV6-6 and TRBJ2-3; 8 bases match TRBD1. The germline V gene has CDR1 MNHNY and CDR2 SVGAGI (reference sequence). J was trimmed by 2 bases and V by 0 bases; bases with no gene match: 4. The CDR3 runs 16 residues. CDR3: CASSYSDRGYTDTQYF. CDR3 DNA: TGTGCCAGCAGTTACTCAGACAGGGGCTACACAGATACGCAGTATTTT.